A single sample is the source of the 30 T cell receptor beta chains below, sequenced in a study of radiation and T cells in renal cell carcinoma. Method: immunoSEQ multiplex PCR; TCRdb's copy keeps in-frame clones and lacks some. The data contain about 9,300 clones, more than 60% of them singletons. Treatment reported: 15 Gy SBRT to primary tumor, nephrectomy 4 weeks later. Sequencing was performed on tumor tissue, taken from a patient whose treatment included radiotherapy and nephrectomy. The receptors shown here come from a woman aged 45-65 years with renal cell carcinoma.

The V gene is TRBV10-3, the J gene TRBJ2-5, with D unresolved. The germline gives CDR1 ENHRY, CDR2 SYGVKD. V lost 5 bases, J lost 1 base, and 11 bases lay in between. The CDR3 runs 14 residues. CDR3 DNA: TGTGCCATCAGTTGGTCTCAGGCCCAAGAGACCCAGTACTTC. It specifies CAISWSQAQETQYF.

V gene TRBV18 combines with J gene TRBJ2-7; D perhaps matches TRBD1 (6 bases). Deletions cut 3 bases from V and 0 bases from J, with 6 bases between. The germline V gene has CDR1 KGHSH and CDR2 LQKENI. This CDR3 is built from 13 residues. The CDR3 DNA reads TGTGCCAGCTCACCGGACAGCTCCTACGAGCAGTACTTC. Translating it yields CASSPDSSYEQYF.

CDR3 sequence reads: CASTRGGSLSYEQYF. As DNA, the CDR3 is TGCGCCAGCACTCGTGGCGGGAGCTTATCCTACGAGCAGTACTTC. The J gene is TRBJ2-7, the V gene TRBV5-1, with TRBD2 matching 7 bases. The CDR3 consists of 15 residues. After removal of 6 bases from V and 1 base from J, the junction contained 10 bases not matched to a gene. Germline lookup yields CDR1 SGHRS and CDR2 YFSETQ.

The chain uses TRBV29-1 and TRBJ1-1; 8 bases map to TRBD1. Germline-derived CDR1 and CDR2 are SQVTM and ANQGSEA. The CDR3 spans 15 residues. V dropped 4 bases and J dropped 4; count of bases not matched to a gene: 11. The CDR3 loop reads CSVAFRGQGGTEAFF. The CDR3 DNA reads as TGCAGCGTTGCTTTCAGGGGGCAGGGGGGCACTGAAGCTTTCTTT.

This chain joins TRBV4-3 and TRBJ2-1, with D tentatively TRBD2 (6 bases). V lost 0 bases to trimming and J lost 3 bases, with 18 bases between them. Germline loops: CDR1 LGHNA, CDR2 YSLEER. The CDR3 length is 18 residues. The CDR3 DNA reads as TGCGCCAGCAGCCAAGATCGGGAGTATCGACCCAACTACAATGAGCAGTTCTTC. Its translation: CASSQDREYRPNYNEQFF.

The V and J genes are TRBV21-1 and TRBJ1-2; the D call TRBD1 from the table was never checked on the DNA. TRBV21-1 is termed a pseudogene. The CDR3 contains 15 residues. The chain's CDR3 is CASSKAPDRIYGYTF. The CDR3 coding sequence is TGTGCCAGCAGCAAAGCGCCAGACAGGATCTATGGCTACACCTTC.

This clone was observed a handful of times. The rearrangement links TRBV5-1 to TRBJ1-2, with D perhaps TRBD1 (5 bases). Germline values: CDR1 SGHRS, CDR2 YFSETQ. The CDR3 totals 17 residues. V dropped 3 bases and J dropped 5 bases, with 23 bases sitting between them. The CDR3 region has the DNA TGCGCCAGCAGCTCTTATAGATTTGTGGGGGGACGGTATGGCTACACCTTC. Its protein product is CASSSYRFVGGRYGYTF.

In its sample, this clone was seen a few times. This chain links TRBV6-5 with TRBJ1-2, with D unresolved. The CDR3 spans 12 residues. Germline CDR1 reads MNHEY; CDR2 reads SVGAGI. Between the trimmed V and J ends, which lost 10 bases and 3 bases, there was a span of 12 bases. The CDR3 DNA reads TGTGCCACCTACGGGGATCACTATGGCTACACCTTC. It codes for CATYGDHYGYTF.

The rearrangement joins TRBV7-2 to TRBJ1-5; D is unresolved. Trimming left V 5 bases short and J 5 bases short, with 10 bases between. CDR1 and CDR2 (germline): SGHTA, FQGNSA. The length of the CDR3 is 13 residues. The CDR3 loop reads CASSPERYQPQHF. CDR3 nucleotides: TGTGCCAGCAGCCCCGAGAGGTATCAGCCCCAGCATTTT.

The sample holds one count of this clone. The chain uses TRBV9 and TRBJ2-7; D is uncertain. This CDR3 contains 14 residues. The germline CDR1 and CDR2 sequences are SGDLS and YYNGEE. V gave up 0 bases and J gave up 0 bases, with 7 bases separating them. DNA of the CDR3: TGTGCCAGCAGCGTAGGCGTGAGCTCCTACGAGCAGTACTTC. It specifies CASSVGVSSYEQYF.

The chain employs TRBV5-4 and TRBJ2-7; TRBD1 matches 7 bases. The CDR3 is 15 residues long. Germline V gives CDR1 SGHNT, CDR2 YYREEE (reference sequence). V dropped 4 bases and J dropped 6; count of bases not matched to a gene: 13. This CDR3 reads CASSQDEGALPEQYF. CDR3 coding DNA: TGTGCCAGCAGCCAAGATGAGGGGGCGCTTCCCGAGCAGTACTTC.

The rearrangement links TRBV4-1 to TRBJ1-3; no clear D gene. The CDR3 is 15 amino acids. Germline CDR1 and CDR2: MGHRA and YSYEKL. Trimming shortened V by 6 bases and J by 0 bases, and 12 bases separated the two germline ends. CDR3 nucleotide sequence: TGCGCCAGCAGTTCTTATTACAGCTCTGGAAACACCATATATTTT. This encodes CASSSYYSSGNTIYF.

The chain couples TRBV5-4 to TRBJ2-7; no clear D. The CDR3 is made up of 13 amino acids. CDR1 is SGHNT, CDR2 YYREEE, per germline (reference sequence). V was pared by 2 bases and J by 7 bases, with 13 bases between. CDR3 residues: CASSFPHSREQYF. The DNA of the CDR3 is TGTGCCAGCAGCTTCCCGCATTCTAGAGAGCAGTACTTC.

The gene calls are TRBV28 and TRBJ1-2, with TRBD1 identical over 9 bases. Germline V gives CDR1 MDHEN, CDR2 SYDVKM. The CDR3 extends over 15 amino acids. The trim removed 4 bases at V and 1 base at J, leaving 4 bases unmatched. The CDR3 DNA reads TGTGCCAGCAGTTCACCGGGACAGGGTAACTATGGCTACACCTTC. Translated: CASSSPGQGNYGYTF.

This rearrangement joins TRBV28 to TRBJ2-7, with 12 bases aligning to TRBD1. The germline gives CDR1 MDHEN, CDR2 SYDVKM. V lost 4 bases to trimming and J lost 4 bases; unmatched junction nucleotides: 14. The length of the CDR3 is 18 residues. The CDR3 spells CASSSRSPGQGAPYEQYF. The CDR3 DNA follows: TGTGCCAGCAGTTCCCGTTCGCCGGGACAGGGGGCTCCTTACGAGCAGTACTTC.

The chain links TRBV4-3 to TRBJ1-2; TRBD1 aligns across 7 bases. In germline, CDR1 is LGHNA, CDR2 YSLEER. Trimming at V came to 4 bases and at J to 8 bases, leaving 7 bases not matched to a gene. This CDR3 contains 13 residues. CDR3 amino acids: CASSPTTGSGYTF. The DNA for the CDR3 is TGCGCCAGCAGCCCAACGACAGGGAGCGGCTACACCTTC.

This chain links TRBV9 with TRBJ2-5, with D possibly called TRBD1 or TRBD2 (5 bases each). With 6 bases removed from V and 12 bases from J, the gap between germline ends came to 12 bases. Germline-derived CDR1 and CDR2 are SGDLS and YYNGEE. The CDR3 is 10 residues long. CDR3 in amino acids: CASIPGRKYF. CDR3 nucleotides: TGTGCCAGCATACCGGGACGCAAGTACTTC.

In DNA, the CDR3 is TGTGCCAGCAACTCCTTTGGGAACACCATATATTTT. This gives the protein CASNSFGNTIYF. The chain links TRBV7-2 to TRBJ1-3; D call uncertain. Trimming removed 7 bases at V and 7 bases at J, with 11 bases between. CDR3 length equals 12 residues. Germline V gene data show CDR1 as SGHTA and CDR2 as FQGNSA. The variable domain in full, with the rest retrieved from reference TRBV7-2 and TRBJ1-3, is GAGVSQSPSNKVTEKGKDVELRCDPISGHTALYWYRQSLGQGLEFLIYFQGNSAPDKSGLPSDRFSAERTGGSVSTLTIQRTQQEDSAVYLCASNSFGNTIYFGEGSWLTVV.

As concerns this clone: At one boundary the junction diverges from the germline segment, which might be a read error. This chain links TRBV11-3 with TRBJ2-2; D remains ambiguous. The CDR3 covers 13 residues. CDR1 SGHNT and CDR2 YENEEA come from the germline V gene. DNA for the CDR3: TGTGCCAGCAGTTTAGGGTACACCGGGGAGCTGTTTTTT. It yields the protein CASSLGYTGELFF.

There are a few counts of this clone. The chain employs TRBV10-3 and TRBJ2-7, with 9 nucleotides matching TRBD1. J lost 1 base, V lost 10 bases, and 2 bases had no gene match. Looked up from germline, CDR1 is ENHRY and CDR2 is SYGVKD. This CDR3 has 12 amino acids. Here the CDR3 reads CATDRGSYEQYF. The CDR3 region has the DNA TGTGCCACGGACAGGGGATCCTACGAGCAGTACTTC.

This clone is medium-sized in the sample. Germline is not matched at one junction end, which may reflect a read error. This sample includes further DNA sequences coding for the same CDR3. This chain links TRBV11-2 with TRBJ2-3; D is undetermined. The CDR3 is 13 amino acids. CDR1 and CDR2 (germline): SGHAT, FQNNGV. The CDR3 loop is CASSLDTRDTQYF. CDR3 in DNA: TGTGCCAGCAGTTTAGATACTCGGGATACGCAGTATTTT.

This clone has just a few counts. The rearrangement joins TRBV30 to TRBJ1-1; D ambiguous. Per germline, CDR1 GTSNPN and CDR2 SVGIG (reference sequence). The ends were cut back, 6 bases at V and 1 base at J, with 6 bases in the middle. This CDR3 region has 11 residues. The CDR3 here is CACERNTEAFF. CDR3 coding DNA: TGTGCCTGCGAGCGGAACACTGAAGCTTTCTTT.

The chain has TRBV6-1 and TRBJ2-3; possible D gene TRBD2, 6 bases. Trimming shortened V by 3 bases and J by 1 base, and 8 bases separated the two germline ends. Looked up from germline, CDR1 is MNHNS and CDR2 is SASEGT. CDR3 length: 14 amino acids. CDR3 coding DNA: TGTGCCAGCAGTGACTCGGGGGGCACAGATACGCAGTATTTT. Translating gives CASSDSGGTDTQYF.

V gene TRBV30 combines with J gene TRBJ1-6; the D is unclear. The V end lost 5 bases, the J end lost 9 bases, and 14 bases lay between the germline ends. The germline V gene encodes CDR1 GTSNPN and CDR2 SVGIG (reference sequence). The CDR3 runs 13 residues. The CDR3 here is CAWDPGYGSPLHF. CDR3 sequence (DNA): TGTGCCTGGGACCCGGGGTACGGTTCACCCCTCCACTTT.

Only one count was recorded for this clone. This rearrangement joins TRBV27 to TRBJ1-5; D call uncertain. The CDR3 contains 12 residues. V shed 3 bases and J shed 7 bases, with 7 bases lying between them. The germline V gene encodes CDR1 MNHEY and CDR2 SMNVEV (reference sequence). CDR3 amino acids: CASSFAGQPQHF. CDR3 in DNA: TGTGCCAGCAGTTTCGCAGGACAGCCCCAGCATTTT.

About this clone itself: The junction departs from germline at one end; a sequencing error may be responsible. This CDR3 is CASSQEYRDQETQYF. In DNA, the CDR3 is TGCGCCAGCAGCCAAGAATATCGGGACCAAGAGACCCAGTACTTC. The chain employs TRBV5-4 and TRBJ2-5; no clear D gene. This CDR3 is built from 15 residues. Germline V gives CDR1 SGHNT, CDR2 YYREEE (reference sequence).

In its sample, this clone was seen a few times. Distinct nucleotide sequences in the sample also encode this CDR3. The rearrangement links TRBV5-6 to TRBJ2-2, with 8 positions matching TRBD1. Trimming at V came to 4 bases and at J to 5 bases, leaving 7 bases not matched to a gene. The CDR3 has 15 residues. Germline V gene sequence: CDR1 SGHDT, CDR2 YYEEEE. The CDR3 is CASSRQGRSTGELFF. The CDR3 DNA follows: TGTGCCAGCAGCCGACAGGGGAGGTCAACCGGGGAGCTGTTTTTT.

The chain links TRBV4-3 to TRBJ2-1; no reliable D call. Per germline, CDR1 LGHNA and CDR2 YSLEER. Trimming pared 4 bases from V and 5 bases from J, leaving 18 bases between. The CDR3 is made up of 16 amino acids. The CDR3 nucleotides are TGCGCCAGCAGCCTGGGCGGTAGTCTTTCTAACAATGAGCAGTTCTTC. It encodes CASSLGGSLSNNEQFF.

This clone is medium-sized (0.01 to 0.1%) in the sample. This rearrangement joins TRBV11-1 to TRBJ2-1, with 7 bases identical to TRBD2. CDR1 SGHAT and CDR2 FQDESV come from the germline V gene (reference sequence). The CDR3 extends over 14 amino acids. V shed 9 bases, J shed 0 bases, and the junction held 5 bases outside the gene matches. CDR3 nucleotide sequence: TGTGCCAGTAAACTAGCGCGCTCCTACAATGAGCAGTTCTTC. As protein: CASKLARSYNEQFF.

CDR3 sequence (DNA): TGTGCCAGCAGCTCACCGGGGCAGGCCTACGAGCAGTACTTC. As protein: CASSSPGQAYEQYF. V gene TRBV7-9 combines with J gene TRBJ2-7; the D call may be TRBD1 or TRBD2 (5 bases each). CDR3 size: 14 residues. V was clipped by 4 bases and J by 2 bases, with 12 bases between them. Looked up from germline, CDR1 is SEHNR and CDR2 is FQNEAQ (reference sequence).